The 27 T cell receptor beta chains below were found in one sample sequenced in a study of T cell responses to AZD1222 COVID-19 vaccine (dated by TCRdb to the early 2020s). The sample's time point label is to be understood as: about 28 days (+/-7) after the second vaccine dose. Libraries were made using the immunoSEQ multiplex PCR assay. The table was pulled from immuneACCESS by TCRdb, which kept in-frame rearrangements only. Such tables lose some clones; where checked, under half of the loss comes from unresolved V genes, and the rest has no known cause. This sample holds some 130,000 clones; approximately 95% were observed only once. The ten top clones hold approximately 6.8% of the sample. The sample was peripheral blood, taken 28 days after the second AZD1222 dose. Receptors originate from an adult who received the AZD1222 COVID-19 vaccine.

J is TRBJ1-5 and V is TRBV5-1, with TRBD1 identical over 8 bases. Germline CDR1 reads SGHRS; CDR2 reads YFSETQ. The V gene end was trimmed by 4 bases and the J gene end by 2 bases; junction bases not matched to a gene: 5. This CDR3 spans 15 amino acids. The CDR3 DNA reads TGCGCCAGCAGCCGGACAGGGACTGGCAATCAGCCCCAGCATTTT. Protein product: CASSRTGTGNQPQHF.

The genes are TRBV5-5 and TRBJ1-1; 7 bases are a match to TRBD1. This CDR3 has 12 amino acids. The germline gives CDR1 SGHKS, CDR2 YYEKEE (reference sequence). Losses at the gene ends were 4 bases for V and 7 bases for J; bases not matched to a gene: 4. CDR3 nucleotide sequence: TGTGCCAGCAGCCCTGGGACAGATGAAGCTTTCTTT. It encodes CASSPGTDEAFF.

The CDR3 DNA is TGTGCCAGCAGCTTAGGGTTAGCGCAGGCAGATACGCAGTATTTT. Amino acid sequence: CASSLGLAQADTQYF. The chain links TRBV7-3 to TRBJ2-3; possibly TRBD2 for D (5 bases). Trimming took 2 bases from V and 4 from J, leaving 13 bases between them. The germline CDR1 and CDR2 sequences are SGHTA and FQGTGA. This CDR3 has 15 amino acids.

The CDR3 nucleotides are TGTGCCAGCTCACCACCCTCCAGGGACACTGAAGCTTTCTTT. Amino acids: CASSPPSRDTEAFF. The chain has TRBV18 and TRBJ1-1, with TRBD1 as a possible D gene (5 bases). CDR1 and CDR2 from the germline V gene are KGHSH and LQKENI. The CDR3 totals 14 residues. Trimming shortened V by 0 bases and J by 3 bases, and 8 bases separated the two germline ends.

V gene TRBV7-9 combines with J gene TRBJ1-2, with a possible D match to TRBD1 (5 bases). Trimming left V 6 bases short and J 6 bases short, with 17 bases between. In germline, CDR1 is SEHNR, CDR2 FQNEAQ (reference sequence). The CDR3 runs to 14 residues. CDR3 sequence (DNA): TGTGCCAGCAGGAAAGGGGCCCTTGCCGATGGCTACACCTTC. Translated: CASRKGALADGYTF.

V gene TRBV6-2 or TRBV6-3 combines with J gene TRBJ2-1; D tentatively fits TRBD1 or TRBD2 (6 bases each). Germline V gene sequence: CDR1 MNHEY, CDR2 SVGEGT. The V end was cut by 4 bases, the J end by 7 bases, with 20 bases between. The CDR3 has 16 amino acids. CDR3 protein: CASSWTGGLMGNEQFF. The CDR3 coding sequence is TGTGCCAGCAGTTGGACCGGGGGCCTCATGGGGAATGAGCAGTTCTTC.

The chain employs TRBV11-2 and TRBJ2-5, with unresolved D. V was cut by 5 bases and J by 5 bases, with 12 bases left in between. The CDR3 covers 13 residues. Germline-derived CDR1 and CDR2 are SGHAT and FQNNGV. In DNA form, the CDR3 reads TGTGCCAGCAGCAGAGACATTCAGGAGACCCAGTACTTC. The encoded protein is CASSRDIQETQYF.

This chain joins TRBV4-3 and TRBJ2-7, with 14 positions matching TRBD2. Unmatched junction bases numbered 4, after V lost 0 bases and J lost 3 bases. This CDR3 has 17 residues. Germline V gene data show CDR1 as LGHNA and CDR2 as YSLEER. This CDR3 is CASSQEGLAGEHYEQYF. The CDR3, as DNA: TGCGCCAGCAGCCAAGAGGGACTAGCGGGGGAACACTACGAGCAGTACTTC.

The chain couples TRBV19 to TRBJ1-5; D call uncertain. Germline V gives CDR1 LNHDA, CDR2 SQIVND (reference sequence). V was cut by 10 bases and J by 0 bases, with 16 bases left in between. CDR3 length equals 15 residues. The CDR3 nucleotides read TGTGCCATCCGAGAGACGGTTTATAGCAATCAGCCCCAGCATTTT. Translated: CAIRETVYSNQPQHF.

The chain combines TRBV11-1 with TRBJ2-5; 9 bases fit TRBD2. The germline V gene has CDR1 SGHAT and CDR2 FQDESV (reference sequence). Trimming cost V 7 bases and J 1 base; bases outside gene matches: 4. The CDR3 has 14 amino acids. CDR3 sequence reads: CASTLAGVQETQYF. As DNA, the CDR3 is TGTGCCAGCACATTAGCGGGGGTCCAAGAGACCCAGTACTTC.

The CDR3 here is CASSLGPGRKGSGNQPQHF. The CDR3 DNA follows: TGTGCCAGCAGCTTAGGACCGGGACGTAAGGGGTCGGGCAATCAGCCCCAGCATTTT. The rearrangement joins TRBV11-2 to TRBJ1-5; D might be TRBD1 (5 bases). Germline assignment: CDR1 SGHAT and CDR2 FQNNGV. The CDR3 covers 19 residues. Trimming left V 1 base short and J 2 bases short, with 21 bases between.

This rearrangement joins TRBV4-1 to TRBJ2-7; perhaps TRBD1 as D (5 bases). Germline-derived CDR1 and CDR2 are MGHRA and YSYEKL. CDR3 size: 15 residues. Trimming stripped 0 bases from V and 4 bases from J, with 13 bases between. The CDR3 loop is CASSQEGDGGYEQYF. For the CDR3, the DNA is TGCGCCAGCAGCCAAGAAGGGGATGGTGGGTACGAGCAGTACTTC.

This clone was picked up one time. V gene TRBV20-1 combines with J gene TRBJ2-7, with D unresolved. V gave up 5 bases and J gave up 4 bases, with 6 bases separating them. This CDR3 comprises 10 residues. The germline V gene encodes CDR1 DFQATT and CDR2 SNEGSKA (reference sequence). The CDR3 reads CSAAPYEQYF. The CDR3 DNA reads TGCAGTGCTGCCCCATACGAGCAGTACTTC.

This clone is a singleton in its sample. The chain uses TRBV19 and TRBJ2-7; D remains ambiguous. Germline lookup yields CDR1 LNHDA and CDR2 SQIVND (reference sequence). The V gene lost 2 bases and the J gene lost 5 bases, with 13 bases spanning the gap. This CDR3 spans 14 amino acids. The DNA for the CDR3 is TGTGCCAGTAGTATAAGTCCCCCTCCGAACGAGCAGTACTTC. Its protein product is CASSISPPPNEQYF.

This clone was counted between two and nine times. The chain carries TRBV9 and TRBJ1-2; no definite D call. The ends were cut back, 5 bases at V and 6 bases at J, with 20 bases in the middle. The length of the CDR3 is 15 residues. Germline assignment: CDR1 SGDLS and CDR2 YYNGEE. The CDR3 DNA reads as TGTGCCAGCAGAGAAGCTCGTGGAGAAGACGATGGCTACACCTTC. Protein sequence: CASREARGEDDGYTF.

The CDR3, as DNA: TGTGCCAGCAGCGCCACAGGGAATAGCAATCAGCCCCAGCATTTT. Translating it yields CASSATGNSNQPQHF. This rearrangement joins TRBV6-5 to TRBJ1-5; a weak D match, TRBD1 (6 bases). Germline V gene lookup returns CDR1 MNHEY and CDR2 SVGAGI. The germline V and J ends were trimmed by 6 bases and 0 bases, with 12 bases remaining between them. CDR3 length equals 15 residues.

The chain couples TRBV29-1 to TRBJ2-2; D is possibly TRBD1 or TRBD2 (5 bases each). The CDR3 spans 15 residues. Germline CDR1 reads SQVTM; CDR2 reads ANQGSEA. V was cut by 5 bases and J by 5 bases, with 18 bases left in between. The CDR3 protein is CSVSVVAWGTGELFF. The CDR3 DNA follows: TGCAGCGTTAGCGTTGTGGCCTGGGGGACCGGGGAGCTGTTTTTT.

The chain uses TRBV7-2 and TRBJ1-2; D not certain. V lost 5 bases, J lost 1 base, and 5 bases lay in between. Germline loops: CDR1 SGHTA, CDR2 FQGNSA. The CDR3 extends over 12 amino acids. CDR3 nucleotides: TGTGCCAGCAGCCAACTTAACTATGGCTACACCTTC. It is translated as CASSQLNYGYTF.

This clone turned up a few times. V and J are TRBV5-5 and TRBJ1-4; 7 bases align to TRBD1. V dropped 2 bases and J dropped 0; count of bases not matched to a gene: 7. Germline V lookup: CDR1 SGHKS, CDR2 YYEKEE (reference sequence). The CDR3 is made up of 17 amino acids. CDR3 in amino acids: CASSLGDRYPTNEKLFF. The CDR3 DNA is TGTGCCAGCAGCTTAGGGGACAGATACCCAACTAATGAAAAACTGTTTTTT.

This clone was seen only once. Here the CDR3 DNA reads TGTGCCAGCAGTTTACAGGGACACACCTTC. Translated, it gives CASSLQGHTF. V is TRBV5-8 and J is TRBJ1-2, with D maybe TRBD1 (6 bases). Deletions cut 5 bases from V and 12 bases from J, with 11 bases between. CDR1 is SGHTS and CDR2 is YDEGEE in the germline V gene. There are 10 residues in the CDR3. The full variable domain, in which reference TRBV5-8 and TRBJ1-2 provide the parts outside the CDR3, is EAGVTQSPTHLIKTRGQQATLRCSPISGHTSVYWYQQALGLGLQFLLWYDEGEERNRGNFPPRFSGRQFPNYSSELNVNALELEDSALYLCASSLQGHTFGSGTRLTVV.

CDR3 nucleotide sequence: TGTGCCAGCAGCTTCGGTGGAAGGTCTAATGAAAAACTGTTTTTT. Translating it yields CASSFGGRSNEKLFF. The rearrangement joins TRBV7-9 to TRBJ1-4; unclear D gene. V dropped 3 bases and J dropped 3 bases, with 11 bases sitting between them. The CDR3 has 15 residues. CDR1 SEHNR and CDR2 FQNEAQ come from the germline V gene (reference sequence).

The chain links TRBV30 to TRBJ1-1, with unresolved D. The germline V gene has CDR1 GTSNPN and CDR2 SVGIG (reference sequence). This CDR3 is 12 amino acids long. V shed 3 bases and J shed 11 bases, with 16 bases lying between them. The CDR3 DNA is TGTGCCTGGAGGGACCACCGGCTGAAGGCTTTCTTT. Protein sequence: CAWRDHRLKAFF.

V usage is TRBV19 and J usage is TRBJ2-1; TRBD2 is a possible D gene (6 bases). Trimming left V 5 bases short and J 5 bases short, with 19 bases between. CDR1 is LNHDA and CDR2 is SQIVND in the germline V gene (reference sequence). The CDR3 totals 16 residues. The CDR3 spells CASSSQWGLSHNEQFF. The CDR3 nucleotides are TGTGCCAGTAGTTCTCAATGGGGACTTAGTCACAATGAGCAGTTCTTC.

This chain connects TRBV3-1 (or the pseudogene TRBV3-2) to TRBJ1-6; no reliable D call. V gave up 0 bases and J gave up 3 bases, with 15 bases separating them. This CDR3 has 18 residues. In germline, CDR1 is LGHDT, CDR2 YNNKEL (reference sequence). The CDR3 region is CASSQDKDLYLYNSPLHF. CDR3 nucleotides: TGTGCCAGCAGCCAAGATAAGGACCTATACCTCTATAATTCACCCCTCCACTTT.

This chain links TRBV7-2 with TRBJ2-7; TRBD1 matches 7 bases. This CDR3 is 14 amino acids long. Germline values: CDR1 SGHTA, CDR2 FQGNSA. The junction had 5 bases not matched to a gene; V was cut back by 4 bases and J by 2 bases. This chain's CDR3 is CASSWDRETYEQYF. In DNA form, the CDR3 reads TGTGCCAGCAGCTGGGACAGAGAAACCTACGAGCAGTACTTC.

The V and J genes are TRBV15 and TRBJ1-2; D is perhaps TRBD1 (5 bases). CDR1 LNHNV and CDR2 YYDKDF come from the germline V gene (reference sequence). Trimming stripped 5 bases from V and 4 bases from J, with 17 bases between. The CDR3 has 15 amino acids. The CDR3 DNA is TGTGCCACCAGCTCAATCTCGAGGGGAATCTATGGCTACACCTTC. Protein: CATSSISRGIYGYTF. Full variable domain (rest looked up from reference TRBV15 and TRBJ1-2): DAMVIQNPRYQVTQFGKPVTLSCSQTLNHNVMYWYQQKSSQAPKLLFHYYDKDFNNEADTPDNFQSRRPNTSFCFLDIRSPGLGDTAMYLCATSSISRGIYGYTFGSGTRLTVV.

The chain couples TRBV5-5 to TRBJ2-1; D unresolved. V was shortened by 4 bases and J by 3 bases, with 8 bases between the two germline ends. Germline loops: CDR1 SGHKS, CDR2 YYEKEE (reference sequence). CDR3 length: 13 amino acids. CDR3 amino acids: CASSLTHYNEQFF. DNA for the CDR3: TGTGCCAGCAGCCTAACTCACTACAATGAGCAGTTCTTC.